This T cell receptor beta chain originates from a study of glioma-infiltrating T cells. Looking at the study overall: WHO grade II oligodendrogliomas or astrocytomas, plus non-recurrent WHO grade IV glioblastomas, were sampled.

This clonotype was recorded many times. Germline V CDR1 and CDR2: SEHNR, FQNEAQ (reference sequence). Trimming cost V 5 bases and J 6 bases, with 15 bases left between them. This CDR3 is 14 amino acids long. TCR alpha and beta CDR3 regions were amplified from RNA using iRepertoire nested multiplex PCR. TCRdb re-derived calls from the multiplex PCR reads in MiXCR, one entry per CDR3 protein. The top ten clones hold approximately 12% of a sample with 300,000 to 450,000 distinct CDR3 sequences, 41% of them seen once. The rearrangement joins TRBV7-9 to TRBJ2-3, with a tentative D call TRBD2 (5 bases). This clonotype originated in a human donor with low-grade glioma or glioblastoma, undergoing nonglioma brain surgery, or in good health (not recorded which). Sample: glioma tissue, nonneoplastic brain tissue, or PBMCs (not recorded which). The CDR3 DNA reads TGTGCCAGCAGCCCCGCCCCACTAGGTGATACGCAGTATTTT. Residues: CASSPAPLGDTQYF.